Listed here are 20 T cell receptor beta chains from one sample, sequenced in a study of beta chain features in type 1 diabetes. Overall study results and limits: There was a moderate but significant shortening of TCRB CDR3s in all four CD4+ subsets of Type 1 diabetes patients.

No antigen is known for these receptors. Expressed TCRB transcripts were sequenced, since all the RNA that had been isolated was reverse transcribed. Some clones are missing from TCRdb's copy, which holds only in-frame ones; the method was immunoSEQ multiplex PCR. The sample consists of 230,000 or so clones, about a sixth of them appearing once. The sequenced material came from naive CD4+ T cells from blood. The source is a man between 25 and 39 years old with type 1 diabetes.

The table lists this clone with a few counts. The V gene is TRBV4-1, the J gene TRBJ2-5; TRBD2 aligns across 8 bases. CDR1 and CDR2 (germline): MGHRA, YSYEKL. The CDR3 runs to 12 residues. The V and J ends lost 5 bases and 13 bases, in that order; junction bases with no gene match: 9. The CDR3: CASSTPGGLPYF. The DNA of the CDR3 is TGCGCCAGCAGCACCCCGGGAGGGCTGCCGTACTTC.

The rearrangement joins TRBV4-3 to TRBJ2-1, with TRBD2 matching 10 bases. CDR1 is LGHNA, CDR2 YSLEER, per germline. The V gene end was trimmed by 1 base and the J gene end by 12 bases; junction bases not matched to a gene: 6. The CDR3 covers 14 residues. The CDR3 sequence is CASSQGLAGVGQFF. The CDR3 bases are TGCGCCAGCAGCCAAGGGCTAGCGGGAGTCGGGCAGTTCTTC.

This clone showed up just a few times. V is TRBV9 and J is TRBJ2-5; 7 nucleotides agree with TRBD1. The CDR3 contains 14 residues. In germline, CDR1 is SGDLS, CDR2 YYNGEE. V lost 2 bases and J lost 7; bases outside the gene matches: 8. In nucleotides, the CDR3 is TGTGCCAGCAGCGTCCGGGACAGCGATGGGACCCAGTACTTC. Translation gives CASSVRDSDGTQYF.

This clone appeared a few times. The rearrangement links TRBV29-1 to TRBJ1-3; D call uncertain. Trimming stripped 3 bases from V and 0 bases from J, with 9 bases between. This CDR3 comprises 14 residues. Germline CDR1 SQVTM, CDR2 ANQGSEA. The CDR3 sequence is CSVDRRLSGNTIYF. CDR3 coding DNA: TGCAGCGTTGACAGAAGACTCTCTGGAAACACCATATATTTT.

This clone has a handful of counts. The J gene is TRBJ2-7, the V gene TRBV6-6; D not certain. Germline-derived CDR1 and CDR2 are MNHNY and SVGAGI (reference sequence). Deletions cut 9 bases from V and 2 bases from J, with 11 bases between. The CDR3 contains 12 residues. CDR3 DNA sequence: TGTGCCAGTCGCCACACCGCCTACGAGCAGTACTTC. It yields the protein CASRHTAYEQYF.

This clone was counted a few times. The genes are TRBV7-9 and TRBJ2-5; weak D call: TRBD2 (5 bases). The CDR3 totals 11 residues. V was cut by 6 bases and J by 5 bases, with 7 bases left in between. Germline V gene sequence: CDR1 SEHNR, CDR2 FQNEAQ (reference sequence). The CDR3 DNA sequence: TGTGCCAGCAGTCGGAGGGAGACCCAGTACTTC. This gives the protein CASSRRETQYF.

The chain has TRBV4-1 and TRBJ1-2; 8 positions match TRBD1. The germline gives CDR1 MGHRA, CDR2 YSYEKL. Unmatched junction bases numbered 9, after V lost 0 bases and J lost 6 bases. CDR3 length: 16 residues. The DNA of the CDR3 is TGCGCCAGCAGCCAAGATGGACAGGGACGGTCTCATGGCTACACCTTC. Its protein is CASSQDGQGRSHGYTF.

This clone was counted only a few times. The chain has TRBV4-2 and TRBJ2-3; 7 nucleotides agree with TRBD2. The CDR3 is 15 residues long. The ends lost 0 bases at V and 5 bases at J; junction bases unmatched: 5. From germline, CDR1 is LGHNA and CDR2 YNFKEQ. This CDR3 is CASSQDIPGGDTQYF. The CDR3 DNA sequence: TGTGCCAGCAGCCAAGATATCCCGGGAGGAGATACGCAGTATTTT.

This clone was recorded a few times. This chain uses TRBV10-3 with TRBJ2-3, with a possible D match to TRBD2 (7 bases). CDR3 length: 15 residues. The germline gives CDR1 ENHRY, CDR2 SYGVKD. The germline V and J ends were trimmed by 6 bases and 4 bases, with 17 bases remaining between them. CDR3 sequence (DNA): TGTGCCATCAGCCCTAGGGGGACTACGGCAGATACGCAGTATTTT. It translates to CAISPRGTTADTQYF.

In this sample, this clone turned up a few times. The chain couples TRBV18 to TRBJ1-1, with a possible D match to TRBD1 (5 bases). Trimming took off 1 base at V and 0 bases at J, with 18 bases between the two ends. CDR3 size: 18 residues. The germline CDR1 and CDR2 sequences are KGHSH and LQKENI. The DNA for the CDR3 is TGTGCCAGCTCACCACTTGTCGGGTCGGGGGAAATGAACACTGAAGCTTTCTTT. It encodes CASSPLVGSGEMNTEAFF.

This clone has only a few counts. The CDR3 region has the DNA TGCGCCAGCAGTCCGACAGGGGAAGGCTACACCTTC. This translates into CASSPTGEGYTF. The chain carries TRBV23-1 and TRBJ1-2, with 8 bases matching TRBD1. TRBV23-1 is identified as an open reading frame with a role that is uncertain. V lost 4 bases, J lost 8 bases, and 3 bases stayed unmatched. The CDR3 sequence is 12 residues long.

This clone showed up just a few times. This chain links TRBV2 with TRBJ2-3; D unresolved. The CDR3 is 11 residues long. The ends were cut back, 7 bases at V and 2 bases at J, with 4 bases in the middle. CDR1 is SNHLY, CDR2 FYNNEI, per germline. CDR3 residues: CASTNTDTQYF. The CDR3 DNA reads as TGTGCCAGCACTAACACAGATACGCAGTATTTT.

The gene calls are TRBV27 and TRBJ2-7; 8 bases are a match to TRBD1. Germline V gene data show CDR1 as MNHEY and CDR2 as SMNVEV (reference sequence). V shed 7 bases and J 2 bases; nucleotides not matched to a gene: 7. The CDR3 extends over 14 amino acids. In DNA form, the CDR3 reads TGTGCCAGCACCCTGCGACAGGGGACCTACGAGCAGTACTTC. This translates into CASTLRQGTYEQYF.

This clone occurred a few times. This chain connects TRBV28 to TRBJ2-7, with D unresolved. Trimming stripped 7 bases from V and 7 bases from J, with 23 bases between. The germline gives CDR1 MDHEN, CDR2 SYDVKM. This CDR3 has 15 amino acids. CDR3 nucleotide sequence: TGTGCCAGCAACCCTTCGCCGGCCAGCAAAAGGGAGCAGTACTTC. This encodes CASNPSPASKREQYF.

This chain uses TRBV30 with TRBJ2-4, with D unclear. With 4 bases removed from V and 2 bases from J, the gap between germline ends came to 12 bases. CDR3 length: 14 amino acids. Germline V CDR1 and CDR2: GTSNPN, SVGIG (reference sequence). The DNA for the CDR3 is TGTGCCTGGATACCACGTGGGTCCAAAAACATTCAGTACTTC. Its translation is CAWIPRGSKNIQYF.

CDR3 bases: TGTGCCAGCAGCCCTGGACAGCTTAAGAACACTGAAGCTTTCTTT. It codes for CASSPGQLKNTEAFF. The chain combines TRBV7-2 with TRBJ1-1, with D perhaps TRBD1 (6 bases). V dropped 5 bases and J dropped 1 base, with 14 bases sitting between them. Germline lookup yields CDR1 SGHTA and CDR2 FQGNSA. The CDR3 is 15 residues long.

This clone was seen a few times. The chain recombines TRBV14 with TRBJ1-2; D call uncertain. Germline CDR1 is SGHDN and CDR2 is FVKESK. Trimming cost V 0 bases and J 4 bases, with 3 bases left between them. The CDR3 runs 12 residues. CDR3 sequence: CASSQDRYGYTF. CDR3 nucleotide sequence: TGTGCCAGCAGCCAAGATCGCTATGGCTACACCTTC.

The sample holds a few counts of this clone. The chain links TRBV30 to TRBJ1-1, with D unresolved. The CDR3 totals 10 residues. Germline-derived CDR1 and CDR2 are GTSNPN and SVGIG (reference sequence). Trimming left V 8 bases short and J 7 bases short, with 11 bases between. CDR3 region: CALYRREAFF. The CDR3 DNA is TGTGCCCTCTATCGGCGTGAAGCTTTCTTT.

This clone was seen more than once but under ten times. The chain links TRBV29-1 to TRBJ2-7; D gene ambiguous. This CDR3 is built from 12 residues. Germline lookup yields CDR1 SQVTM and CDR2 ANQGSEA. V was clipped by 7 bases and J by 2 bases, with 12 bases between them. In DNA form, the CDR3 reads TGCAGCGCGCAGCACCTTACCTACGAGCAGTACTTC. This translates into CSAQHLTYEQYF.

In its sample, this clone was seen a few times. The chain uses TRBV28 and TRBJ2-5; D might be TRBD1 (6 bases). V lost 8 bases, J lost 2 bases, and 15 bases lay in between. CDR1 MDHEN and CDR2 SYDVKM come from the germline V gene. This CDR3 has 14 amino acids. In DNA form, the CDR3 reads TGTGCCAGCCGAAATGGGGGCGGTCAAGAGACCCAGTACTTC. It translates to CASRNGGGQETQYF.